Listed below are T cell receptor beta chains from one sample, sequenced in a study of T cell repertoires in cytomegalovirus infection. TCRdb re-called the reads with MiXCR, one entry per CDR3 protein. The data show more than 150,000 distinct CDR3 sequences, more than 15% seen once. The material sequenced was CD8+ T cells from PBMCs. The receptor source for this set is a human donor in good health (CMV status not recorded). Some clones in this sample may be carry-over from other donors' samples. Each CDR3 is given with its conserved first and last residue. The D gene is left open where the match is weak. The size field is filled for only some rows; it gives once, few, many or a size class.

D,length,J,V,size,CDR3,DNA
TRBD1,13,TRBJ1-2,TRBV7-6,.,CAARSGTGAGYTF,TGTGCCGCCCGCTCCGGGACAGGGGCTGGCTACACCTTC
.,19,TRBJ2-5,TRBV7-8,many,CASSLARIPSEGPQETQYF,TGTGCCAGCAGCTTAGCGCGGATTCCTTCAGAAGGGCCCCAAGAGACCCAGTACTTC
.,14,TRBJ2-5,TRBV29-1,.,CSVVLAGIQETQYF,TGCAGCGTCGTACTTGCGGGCATCCAAGAGACCCAGTACTTC
.,13,TRBJ2-3,TRBV7-8,few,CASDRINTDTQYF,TGTGCCAGCGATAGGATCAACACAGATACGCAGTATTTT
.,10,TRBJ2-7,TRBV29-1,.,CSVVTNEQYF,TGCAGCGTTGTGACGAACGAGCAGTACTTC
.,12,TRBJ1-4,TRBV28,few,CASSVPRGELFF,TGTGCCAGCAGTGTACCACGTGGGGAACTGTTTTTT
.,19,TRBJ2-5,TRBV14,few,CASSQEGEGLLTLAGTQYF,TGTGCCAGCAGCCAAGAGGGGGAAGGACTACTAACCCTAGCAGGGACCCAGTACTTC
TRBD2,16,TRBJ2-3,TRBV28,few,CASSWAGTSDTDTQYF,TGTGCCAGCAGTTGGGCCGGGACTAGCGACACAGATACGCAGTATTTT
TRBD1,14,TRBJ2-1,TRBV7-6,few,CASSRDSSYNEQFF,TGTGCCAGCAGCCGGGACAGCTCCTACAATGAGCAGTTCTTC
.,13,TRBJ2-4,TRBV29-1,few,CSVVSVAKNIQYF,TGCAGCGTTGTTAGCGTAGCCAAAAACATTCAGTACTTC
.,16,TRBJ2-4,TRBV9,.,CASSVADQGFENIQYF,TGTGCCAGCAGCGTAGCGGACCAGGGGTTTGAAAACATTCAGTACTTC
.,11,TRBJ1-6,TRBV20-1,.,CSARVGGWPTF,TGCAGTGCTAGAGTCGGCGGCTGGCCCACCTTT
.,15,TRBJ1-4,TRBV14,few,CASSPLGDGYEKLFF,TGTGCCAGCAGCCCCCTGGGGGACGGGTACGAAAAACTGTTTTTT
TRBD2,16,TRBJ2-1,TRBV7-3,.,CASSLIWGRARDEQFF,TGTGCCAGCAGCTTAATCTGGGGGAGGGCCAGGGATGAGCAGTTCTTC
.,11,TRBJ2-1,TRBV28,few,CASSPYNEQFF,TGTGCCAGCAGCCCTTACAATGAGCAGTTCTTC
.,11,TRBJ2-1,TRBV7-2,many,CASSLGAEQFF,TGTGCCAGCAGCTTAGGGGCAGAGCAGTTCTTC
TRBD2,15,TRBJ2-1,TRBV28,.,CASGREGVSYNEQFF,TGTGCCAGCGGCCGGGAGGGAGTATCCTACAATGAGCAGTTCTTC
.,12,TRBJ2-1,TRBV10-3,few,CAIKGGYNEQFF,TGTGCCATCAAAGGGGGGTACAATGAGCAGTTCTTC
.,13,TRBJ2-6,TRBV28,.,CASSFTGANVLTF,TGTGCCAGCAGTTTTACTGGGGCCAACGTCCTGACTTTC
.,16,TRBJ2-7,TRBV14,.,CASSQEEPGGGYEQYF,TGTGCCAGCAGCCAAGAGGAGCCAGGGGGAGGGTACGAGCAGTACTTC
TRBD2,14,TRBJ2-2,TRBV6-2/TRBV6-3,once,CASRDIAGTGELFF,TGTGCCAGCAGGGACATAGCGGGGACCGGGGAGCTGTTTTTT
TRBD2,15,TRBJ2-3,TRBV11-2,few,CASSPLRGGTDTQYF,TGTGCCAGCAGCCCTCTCCGGGGGGGCACAGATACGCAGTATTTT
TRBD2,17,TRBJ2-1,TRBV2,.,CASSEDSGRGTYNEQFF,TGTGCCAGCAGTGAAGACAGCGGGAGAGGGACCTACAATGAGCAGTTCTTC
.,16,TRBJ2-7,TRBV6-5,.,CASREESGGSSYEQYF,TGTGCCAGCAGGGAAGAAAGTGGGGGTTCCTCCTACGAGCAGTACTTC
.,13,TRBJ1-2,TRBV5-4,.,CASTPDGDYGYTF,TGTGCCAGCACCCCGGACGGGGACTATGGCTACACCTTC
TRBD1,13,TRBJ2-5,TRBV6-2/TRBV6-3,few,CASSSTGQKTQYF,TGTGCCAGCAGTTCGACAGGGCAAAAGACCCAGTACTTC
.,14,TRBJ1-1,TRBV6-5,few,CASSLQGYNTEAFF,TGTGCCAGCAGCCTACAGGGTTATAACACTGAAGCTTTCTTT
.,9,TRBJ2-7,TRBV20-1,.,CSASREQYF,TGCAGTGCCTCGAGGGAGCAGTACTTC
.,14,TRBJ2-1,TRBV28,few,CASSLSGLYNEQFF,TGTGCCAGCAGCCTCTCAGGGCTATACAATGAGCAGTTCTTC
.,14,TRBJ2-1,TRBV28,.,CASSLYPNWGEQFF,TGTGCCAGCAGTTTATACCCTAATTGGGGTGAGCAGTTCTTC
.,15,TRBJ1-1,TRBV7-9,few,CASSLVRQMNTEAFF,TGTGCCAGCAGCTTAGTTAGACAGATGAACACTGAAGCTTTCTTT
.,13,TRBJ2-7,TRBV7-2,few,CASSPRLGDEQYF,TGTGCCAGCAGCCCCCGACTAGGGGACGAGCAGTACTTC
.,16,TRBJ2-1,TRBV7-2,many,CASSLIPEGIYNEQFF,TGTGCCAGCAGCTTAATCCCAGAGGGGATCTACAATGAGCAGTTCTTC
.,15,TRBJ2-2,TRBV6-2/TRBV6-3,few,CASSHPGGATGELFF,TGTGCCAGCAGTCACCCGGGGGGCGCCACCGGGGAGCTGTTTTTT
.,13,TRBJ1-5,TRBV7-2,.,CASSNEWGQPQHF,TGTGCCAGCAGCAATGAATGGGGTCAGCCCCAGCATTTT
.,15,TRBJ1-1,TRBV6-2/TRBV6-3,.,CASSYRGPMNTEAFF,TGTGCCAGCAGTTACCGAGGACCCATGAACACTGAAGCTTTCTTT
.,20,TRBJ2-2,TRBV7-2,few,CASSSRRPLRPTGEAGELFF,TGTGCCAGCAGCTCACGGCGGCCGCTTAGGCCTACTGGTGAAGCCGGGGAGCTGTTTTTT
.,14,TRBJ1-5,TRBV20-1,.,CSASERSPNQPQHF,TGCAGTGCATCGGAGCGCAGCCCCAATCAGCCCCAGCATTTT
TRBD1,13,TRBJ1-1,TRBV6-2/TRBV6-3,.,CASRQGWNTEAFF,TGTGCCAGCAGACAGGGGTGGAACACTGAAGCTTTCTTT
.,16,TRBJ1-1,TRBV6-2/TRBV6-3,.,CASSYPRTEPGTEAFF,TGTGCCAGCAGTTACCCAAGGACAGAACCTGGCACTGAAGCTTTCTTT
.,14,TRBJ1-4,TRBV29-1,.,CSVRLTGPNEKLFF,TGCAGCGTTAGACTCACAGGGCCTAATGAAAAACTGTTTTTT
TRBD1,17,TRBJ2-7,TRBV12-3/TRBV12-4,few,CASSPSFTGTDMYEQYF,TGTGCCAGCAGCCCCTCATTTACCGGGACAGATATGTACGAGCAGTACTTC
.,14,TRBJ2-1,TRBV7-9,many,CASTLPGMGNEQFF,TGTGCCAGCACCCTGCCCGGGATGGGGAATGAGCAGTTCTTC